Following are 24 T cell receptor beta chains from one sample sequenced in a study of shared clonotypes between healthy human individuals. Profiled with immunoSEQ multiplex PCR; TCRdb holds only in-frame clones, not every one. The sample includes 650,000 to 700,000 clones, about nine tenths of them seen just once. What was sequenced was memory CD8+ T cells from PBMCs. Subset of the sample: CD45RO+ cells pooled with CCR7-negative TemRA cells. The receptors come from a young man in good health. Some clones in this sample may be carry-over from other donors' samples.

The genes are TRBV4-3 and TRBJ2-1; 12 nucleotides agree with TRBD2. The J segment lost 5 bases and the V segment lost 5 bases, leaving 1 base of the junction unmatched. This CDR3 has 14 amino acids. Germline values: CDR1 LGHNA, CDR2 YSLEER. The CDR3 nucleotides read TGCGCCAGCAGCTGGACTAGCGGGAACAATGAGCAGTTCTTC. It codes for CASSWTSGNNEQFF.

The rearrangement joins TRBV28 to TRBJ1-1, with D maybe TRBD1 (5 bases). The V gene lost 3 bases and the J gene lost 0 bases, with 14 bases spanning the gap. The germline V gene has CDR1 MDHEN and CDR2 SYDVKM. The CDR3 is made up of 16 amino acids. The CDR3 spells CASSFEGREMNTEAFF. The CDR3 DNA reads as TGTGCCAGCAGTTTTGAGGGGAGGGAGATGAACACTGAAGCTTTCTTT.

The chain employs TRBV13 and TRBJ2-1; 8 positions match TRBD2. The junction had 14 bases not matched to a gene; V was cut back by 5 bases and J by 8 bases. Germline values: CDR1 PRHDT, CDR2 FYEKMQ (reference sequence). This CDR3 has 16 residues. This CDR3 reads CASSPPHREGRDEQFF. CDR3 in DNA: TGTGCCAGCAGCCCCCCCCATCGGGAGGGCCGGGATGAGCAGTTCTTC.

The chain couples TRBV14 to TRBJ1-2, with a tentative D call TRBD1 (6 bases). V lost 1 base, J lost 6 bases, and 15 bases lay in between. This CDR3 region has 15 residues. Germline V gives CDR1 SGHDN, CDR2 FVKESK. The CDR3 region has the DNA TGTGCCAGCAGCCAAGCGTTTCGGGGGGCTGATGGCTACACCTTC. Translating gives CASSQAFRGADGYTF.

This chain links TRBV7-9 with TRBJ2-5, with D perhaps matching TRBD1 or TRBD2 (5 bases each). The CDR3 runs to 14 residues. Between the trimmed V and J ends, which lost 4 bases and 2 bases, there was a span of 11 bases. CDR1 and CDR2 (germline): SEHNR, FQNEAQ (reference sequence). The CDR3 coding sequence is TGTGCCAGCAGCTCGGGACGGCTACAAGAGACCCAGTACTTC. As protein: CASSSGRLQETQYF.

This clone appeared a single time. The V and J genes are TRBV5-4 and TRBJ2-7; no firm D call. CDR3 length equals 13 residues. Germline V gene data show CDR1 as SGHNT and CDR2 as YYREEE (reference sequence). V was clipped by 1 base and J by 3 bases, with 8 bases between them. As DNA, the CDR3 is TGTGCCAGCAGCTTGAGGGCACGCTACGAGCAGTACTTC. This gives the protein CASSLRARYEQYF.

V and J are TRBV11-2 and TRBJ2-4; tentatively, D is TRBD2 (5 bases). Germline loops: CDR1 SGHAT, CDR2 FQNNGV. V gave up 0 bases and J gave up 1 base, with 19 bases separating them. This CDR3 has 19 amino acids. CDR3 protein: CASSLDLQRSEPAKNIQYF. CDR3 DNA: TGTGCCAGCAGCTTAGATCTCCAGCGGAGCGAGCCGGCCAAAAACATTCAGTACTTC.

The rearrangement joins TRBV19 to TRBJ2-6, with D possibly matching TRBD1 (6 bases). The CDR3 is 17 residues long. Trimming shortened V by 9 bases and J by 0 bases, and 18 bases separated the two germline ends. CDR1 and CDR2 (germline): LNHDA, SQIVND (reference sequence). The CDR3 DNA reads TGTGCCAGCACCACAGGGCAGACTTCCTCTGGGGCCAACGTCCTGACTTTC. Translated: CASTTGQTSSGANVLTF.

The rearrangement joins TRBV9 to TRBJ2-7; D is possibly TRBD2 (6 bases). V was clipped by 3 bases and J by 3 bases, with 16 bases between them. Germline-derived CDR1 and CDR2 are SGDLS and YYNGEE. The CDR3 extends over 15 amino acids. Here the CDR3 reads CASSAKPGLFYEQYF. CDR3 nucleotide sequence: TGTGCCAGCAGCGCGAAACCGGGACTCTTCTACGAGCAGTACTTC.

The genes are TRBV6-1 and TRBJ2-7; D possibly corresponds to TRBD1 (6 bases). The CDR3 runs 16 residues. Germline-derived CDR1 and CDR2 are MNHNS and SASEGT. Trimming took 0 bases from V and 2 from J, leaving 14 bases between them. CDR3 residues: CASSEAGAVEAYEQYF. For the CDR3, the DNA is TGTGCCAGCAGTGAAGCGGGGGCGGTGGAGGCCTACGAGCAGTACTTC.

The chain has TRBV19 and TRBJ2-1; D is possibly TRBD1 (6 bases). The germline V gene has CDR1 LNHDA and CDR2 SQIVND (reference sequence). Trimming pared 5 bases from V and 8 bases from J, leaving 16 bases between. CDR3 length: 14 residues. The CDR3 region is CASSEQGWGDEQFF. The DNA for the CDR3 is TGTGCCAGTAGTGAACAGGGTTGGGGCGATGAGCAGTTCTTC. The full variable domain, in which reference TRBV19 and TRBJ2-1 provide the parts outside the CDR3, is DGGITQSPKYLFRKEGQNVTLSCEQNLNHDAMYWYRQDPGQGLRLIYYSQIVNDFQKGDIAEGYSVSREKKESFPLTVTSAQKNPTAFYLCASSEQGWGDEQFFGPGTRLTVL.

V gene TRBV15 combines with J gene TRBJ2-1, with 10 nucleotides matching TRBD2. The CDR3 has 15 residues. Per the germline V gene, CDR1 is LNHNV and CDR2 is YYDKDF (reference sequence). Trimming at V came to 5 bases and at J to 9 bases, leaving 10 bases not matched to a gene. The CDR3 DNA is TGTGCCACCAGCCCATCAGCGGGGGGGGTGGGTGAGCAGTTCTTC. This sequence encodes CATSPSAGGVGEQFF.

The CDR3, as DNA: TGTGCCAGCAGCTCACCGGTCGGGGCGGGGAGGGATACGCAGTATTTT. The encoded protein is CASSSPVGAGRDTQYF. The V call is TRBV7-2, the J call TRBJ2-3, with D perhaps TRBD2 (6 bases). Germline CDR1 and CDR2: SGHTA and FQGNSA. V lost 4 bases and J 6 bases, leaving 20 bases between the germline ends. This CDR3 comprises 16 residues.

As concerns this clone: It is unclear where the CDR3 begins or ends on the DNA, so no DNA is shown, and the CDR3 is as TCRdb lists it. The chain recombines TRBV18 with TRBJ2-3; whether TRBD2, the table's D call, matches the DNA was not checked. Germline CDR1 and CDR2: KGHSH and LQKENI. The CDR3 length equals 20 residues, ends included. The CDR3 loop reads CASSLSEIRSILAQTDTQYF.

The chain recombines TRBV12-5 with TRBJ1-1; 10 bases are a match to TRBD1. V shed 0 bases and J 6 bases; nucleotides not matched to a gene: 10. Germline CDR1 is LGHNT and CDR2 is FRNRAP. The CDR3 contains 17 residues. The CDR3 bases are TGTGCTAGTGGTTTGGTACTCCCGACAGGGGGCCCCCCTGAAGCTTTCTTT. This sequence encodes CASGLVLPTGGPPEAFF.

This chain uses TRBV27 with TRBJ1-1; unclear D gene. CDR1 is MNHEY, CDR2 SMNVEV, per germline (reference sequence). The CDR3 is 14 residues long. Trimming removed 5 bases from V and 0 bases from J, with 10 bases in between. CDR3 sequence reads: CASSAGRMNTEAFF. The CDR3 DNA reads TGTGCCAGCAGTGCGGGCAGGATGAACACTGAAGCTTTCTTT.

CDR3 region: CASSALTGGMFSQYF. For the CDR3, the DNA is TGTGCCAGCAGTGCTCTGACAGGGGGGATGTTTTCCCAGTACTTC. This chain uses TRBV27 with TRBJ2-7, with 9 nucleotides matching TRBD1. CDR1 is MNHEY, CDR2 SMNVEV, per germline (reference sequence). CDR3 length equals 15 residues. The V gene end was trimmed by 5 bases and the J gene end by 10 bases; junction bases not matched to a gene: 15.

J is TRBJ2-1 and V is TRBV25-1; D might be TRBD2 (5 bases). V lost 2 bases and J 4 bases, leaving 9 bases between the germline ends. Germline assignment: CDR1 MGHDK and CDR2 SYGVNS. CDR3 length equals 14 residues. The CDR3 nucleotides read TGTGCCAGCAGTGAAAGCCGGGGATACAATGAGCAGTTCTTC. The encoded protein is CASSESRGYNEQFF.

The rearrangement joins TRBV19 to TRBJ1-5; TRBD1 matches at 11 bases. The trim removed 9 bases at V and 4 bases at J, leaving 5 bases unmatched. There are 14 residues in the CDR3. Germline loops: CDR1 LNHDA, CDR2 SQIVND (reference sequence). CDR3 amino acids: CASRTGGGNQPQHF. CDR3 coding DNA: TGTGCCAGCCGGACAGGGGGCGGGAATCAGCCCCAGCATTTT.

V is TRBV7-8 and J is TRBJ2-1; either TRBD1 or TRBD2 may fit D (5 bases each). Trimming cost V 4 bases and J 5 bases, with 9 bases left between them. This CDR3 has 13 amino acids. Germline-derived CDR1 and CDR2 are SGHVS and FQNEAQ. Written as DNA, the CDR3 is TGTGCCAGCAGCTGGGGACCAAACAATGAGCAGTTCTTC. Protein: CASSWGPNNEQFF.

This chain uses TRBV28 with TRBJ2-7; possible D gene TRBD1, 5 bases. Germline CDR1 reads MDHEN; CDR2 reads SYDVKM. Between the trimmed V and J ends, which lost 6 bases and 0 bases, there was a span of 9 bases. The CDR3 has 13 amino acids. The DNA for the CDR3 is TGTGCCAGCAGGGTCAGGGTCTCCTACGAGCAGTACTTC. Translated, it gives CASRVRVSYEQYF.

The chain uses TRBV28 and TRBJ2-7; D not resolved. Trimming removed 6 bases from V and 0 bases from J, with 15 bases in between. Germline values: CDR1 MDHEN, CDR2 SYDVKM. This CDR3 has 15 residues. The CDR3 region has the DNA TGTGCCAGCAGGCCGAGTAGTAGGAGCTCCTACGAGCAGTACTTC. Residues: CASRPSSRSSYEQYF.

The J gene is TRBJ2-3, the V gene TRBV9; D is uncertain. Between the trimmed V and J ends, which lost 3 bases and 6 bases, there was a span of 11 bases. In germline, CDR1 is SGDLS, CDR2 YYNGEE. The CDR3 has 13 residues. CDR3 DNA: TGTGCCAGCAGCGGCGGCGGTGGGGATACGCAGTATTTT. It encodes CASSGGGGDTQYF.

The chain recombines TRBV11-2 with TRBJ1-3; no reliable D call. Germline V gene lookup returns CDR1 SGHAT and CDR2 FQNNGV. This CDR3 is 15 amino acids long. V lost 5 bases and J 0 bases, leaving 11 bases between the germline ends. As DNA, the CDR3 is TGTGCCAGCAGCCAGAAGGCCGGCTCTGGAAACACCATATATTTT. It codes for CASSQKAGSGNTIYF.